Below, 14 T cell receptor beta chains from the same sample are listed, as sequenced in a study of CXCR3-negative and CXCR3-positive naive CD8 T cells. Findings and limits, study-wide: Naive cells positive for CXCR3 carried more hydrophobic TRB CDR3s than CXCR3-negative ones.

UMI-labeled 5' RACE TRB cDNA libraries were prepared from the cells. TCRdb re-analyzed the 5' RACE reads; it lists each CDR3 protein once, without DNA. This sample contains some 140,000 distinct CDR3 sequences. These receptors' antigens are unknown. Sample: naive CXCR3+ CD8+ T cells from blood. Subset: CD45RO-CCR7+CD27+CD95- naive CD8+ T cells expressing CXCR3 (TNR3+). The receptors were gathered from a human donor in good health. Some clones in this sample may be carry-over from other donors' samples.

The genes are TRBV9 and TRBJ2-2. This CDR3 spans 13 amino acids. Germline assignment: CDR1 SGDLS and CDR2 YYNGEE. CDR3: CASSPSNTGELFF. Full variable domain (rest looked up from reference TRBV9 and TRBJ2-2): DSGVTQTPKHLITATGQRVTLRCSPRSGDLSVYWYQQSLDQGLQFLIQYYNGEERAKGNILERFSAQQFPDLHSELNLSSLELGDSALYFCASSPSNTGELFFGEGSRLTVL.

The chain couples TRBV7-9 to TRBJ2-1; no DNA is available, so the TRBD1 call from TCRdb remains unchecked. Germline V gives CDR1 SEHNR, CDR2 FQNEAQ (reference sequence). The CDR3 sequence is 16 residues long. The CDR3 spells CASSSPGQGAHNEQFF.

The rearrangement uses TRBV13 and TRBJ1-1; TCRdb picks TRBD1, but there is no DNA to check that call. The CDR3 contains 15 residues. Germline V gene lookup returns CDR1 PRHDT and CDR2 FYEKMQ (reference sequence). The CDR3 region is CASSIKPTGNTEAFF.

CDR3 region: CSARGRRGLFSPLHF. The chain is built from TRBV20-1 and TRBJ1-6. CDR1 and CDR2 from the germline V gene are DFQATT and SNEGSKA (reference sequence). This CDR3 region has 15 residues.

V is TRBV29-1 and J is TRBJ2-1; the TCRdb call, TRBD2, lacks DNA for checking. The CDR3 is 14 residues long. Germline CDR1 is SQVTM and CDR2 is ANQGSEA. The chain's CDR3 is CSAPPGLAGNEQFF.

The V gene is TRBV6-6, the J gene TRBJ1-5; the D gene TCRdb calls, TRBD1, cannot be checked with no DNA. The CDR3 is 15 residues long. CDR1 is MNHNY and CDR2 is SVGAGI in the germline V gene (reference sequence). The CDR3 here is CASSGGRPSNQPQHF.

The chain couples TRBV9 to TRBJ2-3; TCRdb proposes TRBD2, but this gene call is untestable without DNA. Germline V gene data show CDR1 as SGDLS and CDR2 as YYNGEE. The CDR3 sequence is 16 residues long. The CDR3 reads CASSVFGGWSTDTQYF.

This rearrangement joins TRBV5-1 to TRBJ2-7. This CDR3 contains 13 residues. CDR1 and CDR2 (germline): SGHRS, YFSETQ. The CDR3 spells CASSVAETYEQYF.

The chain carries TRBV9 and TRBJ1-1; TCRdb calls TRBD1, which cannot be checked without DNA. This CDR3 spans 13 amino acids. Germline CDR1 reads SGDLS; CDR2 reads YYNGEE. The CDR3: CASSDRTNTEAFF. The variable domain in full, completed from reference TRBV9 and TRBJ1-1, reads DSGVTQTPKHLITATGQRVTLRCSPRSGDLSVYWYQQSLDQGLQFLIQYYNGEERAKGNILERFSAQQFPDLHSELNLSSLELGDSALYFCASSDRTNTEAFFGQGTRLTVV.

This chain connects TRBV29-1 to TRBJ1-1; no DNA is available, so the TRBD1 call from TCRdb remains unchecked. The CDR3 runs to 15 residues. From germline, CDR1 is SQVTM and CDR2 ANQGSEA. CDR3 residues: CSVGGKGGLNTEAFF.

The J gene is TRBJ1-5, the V gene TRBV3-1. There are 16 residues in the CDR3. Germline-derived CDR1 and CDR2 are LGHDT and YNNKEL (reference sequence). The CDR3 region is CASSQEPSRSNQPQHF.

The chain combines TRBV11-2 with TRBJ1-1. CDR1 and CDR2 from the germline V gene are SGHAT and FQNNGV. This CDR3 has 15 residues. The CDR3: CASSLVRDVRSEAFF. The variable domain in full, completed from reference TRBV11-2 and TRBJ1-1, reads EAGVAQSPRYKIIEKRQSVAFWCNPISGHATLYWYQQILGQGPKLLIQFQNNGVVDDSQLPKDRFSAERLKGVDSTLKIQPAKLEDSAVYLCASSLVRDVRSEAFFGQGTRLTVV.

The chain is built from TRBV23-1 and TRBJ2-3; with no DNA, the TCRdb D assignment of TRBD2 cannot be verified. TRBV23-1 is an ORF, with its function uncertain. The CDR3 is 17 residues long. CDR3 protein: CASSQSTIDRATDTQYF.

The rearrangement uses TRBV7-6 and TRBJ2-1; the D call of TRBD2 rests on TCRdb alone, since no DNA is present to check it. There are 16 residues in the CDR3. Germline V gene data show CDR1 as SGHVS and CDR2 as FNYEAQ. The CDR3 spells CASSLSGGLAYNEQFF.